The entry below describes one TCR beta chain. Profiling relied on immunoSEQ multiplex PCR, and the TCRdb table lists in-frame clones only, not all of them. In the table there are about 730,000 clones, roughly 85% of which are singletons. This sample is drawn from a study of shared T cell receptors in the human thymus. These sequences were also reported in another study, on human thymus T cells. That study adds: Donors were healthy Finnish babies undergoing corrective operations for congenital heart defects. During corrective heart surgery, resections were taken, and the thymus tissue came from them. Repertoires sampled from thymus and blood appeared biased in V and J gene usage. Unrelated individuals were reported by related research to share highly overlapping thymic repertoires.

The source is a girl under three years old with a congenital heart defect. The sequencing sample was made of thymocytes.

CDR3 nucleotides: TGTGCCAGCAGTTTTAAACTAGGCTCTGGAAACACCATATATTTT. Translating gives CASSFKLGSGNTIYF. The J gene is TRBJ1-3, the V gene TRBV28, with no clear D. This CDR3 has 15 amino acids. V was cut by 3 bases and J by 0 bases, with 9 bases left in between. Germline lookup yields CDR1 MDHEN and CDR2 SYDVKM. The entire variable domain, with the rest obtained from reference TRBV28 and TRBJ1-3, is as follows: DVKVTQSSRYLVKRTGEKVFLECVQDMDHENMFWYRQDPGLGLRLIYFSYDVKMKEKGDIPEGYSVSREKKERFSLILESASTNQTSMYLCASSFKLGSGNTIYFGEGSWLTVV.